This entry concerns a single T cell receptor beta chain. The antigen is unknown. Looked up from germline, CDR1 is SGHAT and CDR2 is FQNNGV. V was cut by 0 bases and J by 0 bases, with 18 bases left in between. This CDR3 has 18 residues. These data are taken from a study of cytomegalovirus exposure and HLA in healthy donors. As for the study in general: Previous work identified 95 million to 140 million unique TCR beta sequences from around 170 million T cells.

The study ran its PCR with 60 Vbeta and 13 Jbeta primers. Using immunoSEQ multiplex PCR, the repertoire was profiled, and TCRdb retains in-frame clones only, with some absent. This sample has 95,000 to 130,000 clones, with over 60% found just once. General study results and limits: Trimming of TCR beta V- and J-genes showed a link, identified in a later analysis, to a missense DCLRE1C variant. What was likely a sequencing artifact was a cluster of highly shared sequence variants. Investigators reported 150 to 200 TCR beta chains as tied to cytomegalovirus.

The TCR was taken from a man aged 30 to 45 in good health and CMV-seropositive. J is TRBJ2-7 and V is TRBV11-2, with D possibly being TRBD1 (5 bases). The material sequenced was PBMCs. CDR3 DNA sequence: TGTGCCAGCAGCTTAGATAGGCCCTGGGGCGCAGCCTCCTACGAGCAGTACTTC. It codes for CASSLDRPWGAASYEQYF.